The source of this T cell receptor (beta chain) is a study of shared clonotypes between healthy human individuals (dated by TCRdb to about 2020). The study in broad terms: The cohort comprised two women and a few men aged 18 to 49 years. To estimate repertoire size and how much clonotype sharing occurs between individuals, the study deeply sequenced the blood TCR repertoires of several healthy adults. Each donor's leukapheresis produced roughly between roughly 0.85 and 9 billion PBMCs. For each donor, CD4 naive and CD4 memory were each given three plates, CD8 naive was given two plates, and CD8 memory was given one plate. To increase sequencing depth and limit assay-specific biases, different laboratories used diverse techniques to prepare libraries and sequence TCR repertoires. What the research found in general, with its limitations: Pairwise subsampling led to the expectation that sequencing depth would affect the degree of clonotype sharing among donors. Rarefaction of sorted-subset datasets indicated incomplete sequencing despite the large sequencing depth. Clonotypes shared by all four sorted-subset donors showed higher generation probabilities than non-shared clonotypes. Because the study included only a small number of donors, the genetic and exposure-history diversity represented was limited. Across a few donors, approximately 5% of naive CD4, 3% to 3.5% of naive CD8, 2.3% of memory CD4, and 0.3% to 0.45% of memory CD8 clonotypes were shared. Only blood was sampled, and tissue TCR repertoires likely differ from those in blood. Larger estimated clonotype richness was generally found for naive subsets than for memory subsets.

Note on this clone: Its antigen is unknown. Base qualities are not recorded, but no much larger clone differs from it by a single base.

TCR CDR3 regions were amplified from genomic DNA by multiplex PCR using the deep immunoSEQ assay. Extracted genomic DNA from each cell subset was distributed evenly across all wells of several immunoSEQ 96-well plates, and each plate was treated as a replicate. For sorted subsets, 200 to 250 ng of genomic DNA, equivalent to around 31,000 T cell genomes, went into each replicate PCR. The purified libraries were quantified using a Qubit 3.0 fluorometer, sized with a Bioanalyzer 2100, and then quantified again using the KAPA Library Quantification kit. A separate single-read 150-cycle Illumina NextSeq 550 flow cell was used to sequence each immunoSEQ 96-well plate. On the study's bioinformatics: Because only junctional sequences without quality scores were contained in the immunoSEQ output, filtering matching that applied to full-length reads could not be performed. To assign V/J genes and CDR3, sequences were annotated against IMGT germline references using PyIR, a Python wrapper for IgBLAST v1.9. Reads were removed for weak V/J assignments (E-value above 1e-6), missing CDR3, stop codons, out-of-frame junctions, or ambiguous translated residues. A V3J clonotype was defined by an identical inferred V gene, J gene, and CDR3 amino acid sequence. To compute the percentage overlap between repertoires, the number of shared unique clonotypes was divided by the size of the smaller repertoire. RTK rarefaction, the Chao1 estimator, and Recon v2.1 estimates of unobserved clonotypes were used to assess repertoire richness. Generation probabilities were computed with OLGA for all TCRbeta clonotypes obtained by the gDNA method from a handful of donors. TCRdb holds this immuneACCESS table with in-frame rearrangements only. Some clones are missing; in checked studies, unresolved V genes explain under half, and the rest has no known cause. Clonal size and the V and J genes are those of that table, whereas D and trimming came from the DNA. This sample holds more than 550,000 clones; over 60% were observed only once. In total, the top ten clones hold 1.8% of the sample.

Healthy HIV-negative adults with no recently reported acute infections or vaccinations were included as donors. Only Caucasian adults living in Nashville, Tennessee, USA were represented among the donors. CD4+ T cells were enriched by magnetic negative selection; naive cells were then positively selected on CD45RA, and the negative fraction formed the memory subset. Blood was obtained by leukapheresis, after which PBMCs were separated by Ficoll-Histopaque density gradient centrifugation and cryopreserved in liquid nitrogen vapor phase. Analytical flow cytometry was used to check the purity and quantity of every magnetically sorted T cell population. Genomic DNA was isolated from each sorted fraction and quantified by UV absorbance on a Nanodrop 2000c. The CDR3 contains 15 residues, cysteine and phenylalanine counted. CDR3 DNA only is kept here, 45 bases in frame from base 1. The germline V gene (reference sequence) specifies LNHDA as CDR1 and SQIVND as CDR2. V loses 5 bases, J loses 4 bases, and the germline ends lie 15 bases apart.

The TCR sequence derives from a woman aged 25 to 39 in good health. In this chain, TRBV19 is recombined with TRBJ2-1, and perhaps TRBD2 as D gene, on 5 matching bases. Sequencing was done on a sample of memory CD4+ T cells sorted from blood. In light of the paper, this sample's cell subset or site label describes: CD45RA-negative fraction. The CDR3 here reads CASSLRKSGYNEQFF. At the DNA level, the sequence is TGTGCCAGTAGTCTCAGGAAGAGCGGTTACAATGAGCAGTTCTTC.